The clone carrying this T cell receptor (beta chain) was found many times. Until they underwent thyroid surgery, no patient had received any treatment. The germline CDR1 and CDR2 sequences are KGHSH and LQKENI. CDR3 length: 16 residues. Trimming stripped 0 bases from V and 3 bases from J, with 15 bases between. The sample belongs to a study of metastatic and nonmetastatic thyroid tumors. Background on the study: Across peripheral blood and tumor or nodule tissue samples taken from malignant and benign thyroid patients, the repertoires were compared with one another.

From the PCR reads, TCRdb re-called clones with MiXCR. The data hold almost 70,000 clones, with over 12% observed a single time. The V and J genes are TRBV18 and TRBJ2-7; TRBD1 is a possible D gene (6 bases). Sequenced input: blood. The sequence derives from a male donor with papillary thyroid cancer or a benign thyroid nodule (not recorded which). Some clones in this sample may be carry-over from other donors' samples. The CDR3 coding sequence is TGTGCCAGCTCACCACCGGGTCAGGGGATCGGCTACGAGCAGTACTTC. This encodes CASSPPGQGIGYEQYF.